The 13 T cell receptor beta chains below were found in one sample sequenced in a study of cytomegalovirus exposure and HLA in healthy donors. The PCR made use of 60 Vbeta and 13 Jbeta primers. Sequencing was performed with immunoSEQ multiplex PCR; in TCRdb, only in-frame clones are kept and a portion is missing. There are over 120,000 clones in the sample; around three quarters occur only once, and under 2.5% lies in the top ten. The sample taken for sequencing was PBMCs. The origin of the receptors is a woman in her fifties or sixties in good health and CMV-seropositive.

The genes are TRBV9 and TRBJ1-2, with D tentatively TRBD1 (6 bases). The germline V gene has CDR1 SGDLS and CDR2 YYNGEE. The V end lost 4 bases, the J end lost 4 bases, and 8 bases lay between the germline ends. This CDR3 region has 12 residues. The CDR3 loop is CASSPDSYGYTF. CDR3 sequence (DNA): TGTGCCAGCAGCCCGGACAGCTATGGCTACACCTTC.

V is TRBV19 and J is TRBJ2-1; tentative D call: TRBD2 (6 bases). Germline assignment: CDR1 LNHDA and CDR2 SQIVND (reference sequence). There are 14 residues in the CDR3. Trimming cost V 3 bases and J 9 bases, with 15 bases left between them. The CDR3 reads CASSIRFVGGEQFF. Here the CDR3 DNA reads TGTGCCAGTAGTATCAGATTTGTCGGGGGTGAGCAGTTCTTC.

This rearrangement joins TRBV30 to TRBJ2-3; a possible D gene is TRBD2 (5 bases). Trimming removed 0 bases from V and 3 bases from J, with 10 bases in between. The CDR3 is made up of 14 amino acids. The germline gives CDR1 GTSNPN, CDR2 SVGIG (reference sequence). In nucleotides, the CDR3 is TGTGCCTGGAGTGTAGGACTGGGTACAGATACGCAGTATTTT. Its protein product is CAWSVGLGTDTQYF.

This clone was seen more than once but under ten times. V and J are TRBV15 and TRBJ2-2, with D tentatively TRBD1 (6 bases). Germline CDR1 and CDR2: LNHNV and YYDKDF (reference sequence). The CDR3 sequence is 15 residues long. Between the trimmed V and J ends, which lost 3 bases and 5 bases, there was a span of 13 bases. CDR3 in amino acids: CATSRVQGNTGELFF. CDR3 nucleotides: TGTGCCACCAGCAGGGTCCAGGGGAATACCGGGGAGCTGTTTTTT.

A few counts support this clone. The chain has TRBV11-2 and TRBJ2-1; possibly TRBD2 for D (6 bases). The CDR3 length is 17 residues. CDR1 and CDR2 (germline): SGHAT, FQNNGV. Trimming removed 4 bases at V and 6 bases at J, with 22 bases between. CDR3 nucleotides: TGTGCCAGCAGCTCTAATGAAGCGGGCCTTGGGAGCAATGAGCAGTTCTTC. This sequence encodes CASSSNEAGLGSNEQFF.

The genes are TRBV28 and TRBJ1-1; 10 bases line up with TRBD1. This CDR3 has 13 residues. The germline V gene encodes CDR1 MDHEN and CDR2 SYDVKM. The V gene end was trimmed by 2 bases and the J gene end by 11 bases; junction bases not matched to a gene: 5. CDR3 DNA sequence: TGTGCCAGCAGTTTAACGACAGGGGGCATGGCTTTCTTT. Residues: CASSLTTGGMAFF.

The rearrangement links TRBV5-1 to TRBJ1-2; perhaps TRBD1 as D (5 bases). Deletions cut 0 bases from V and 2 bases from J, with 11 bases between. The CDR3 runs to 15 residues. Germline CDR1 is SGHRS and CDR2 is YFSETQ. The CDR3 DNA is TGCGCCAGCAGCTTGGATGTAGGGGCCAACTATGGCTACACCTTC. The encoded protein is CASSLDVGANYGYTF.

The chain employs TRBV5-1 and TRBJ2-6, with 7 nucleotides matching TRBD1. Germline-derived CDR1 and CDR2 are SGHRS and YFSETQ. The CDR3 loop spans 16 amino acids. J gave up 2 bases and V 5 bases, and 7 bases lay outside the gene matches. As DNA, the CDR3 is TGCGCCAGCAGTGACCAGGGGGAACCTGGGGCCAACGTCCTGACTTTC. Protein sequence: CASSDQGEPGANVLTF.

V is TRBV2 and J is TRBJ1-3; D is ambiguous. Germline V gene data show CDR1 as SNHLY and CDR2 as FYNNEI. The CDR3 spans 14 residues. Trimming cost V 4 bases and J 0 bases, with 7 bases left between them. CDR3 sequence reads: CASSAAASGNTIYF. Written as DNA, the CDR3 is TGTGCCAGCAGTGCGGCGGCCTCTGGAAACACCATATATTTT.

V gene TRBV28 combines with J gene TRBJ1-5; TRBD1 is a possible D gene (5 bases). Germline V gives CDR1 MDHEN, CDR2 SYDVKM. Trimming removed 3 bases from V and 1 base from J, with 13 bases in between. The CDR3 sequence is 16 residues long. The CDR3 sequence is CASSFGRDSSNQPQHF. For the CDR3, the DNA is TGTGCCAGCAGTTTCGGAAGGGACTCGAGCAATCAGCCCCAGCATTTT.

The rearrangement joins TRBV6-5 to TRBJ1-3; 10 nucleotides align to TRBD1. This CDR3 spans 15 amino acids. Germline V gene sequence: CDR1 MNHEY, CDR2 SVGAGI. V lost 5 bases and J lost 4; bases outside the gene matches: 5. Here the CDR3 DNA reads TGTGCCAGCAGTCGACAGGGGGCATCAGGAAACACCATATATTTT. Its translation: CASSRQGASGNTIYF.

V gene TRBV2 combines with J gene TRBJ2-7, with D possibly TRBD2 on 6 matching bases. V was cut by 3 bases and J by 5 bases, with 17 bases left in between. The germline CDR1 and CDR2 sequences are SNHLY and FYNNEI. The CDR3 extends over 15 amino acids. Here the CDR3 DNA reads TGTGCCAGCAGTGACAGTGGAGGGATGGTCCACGAGCAGTACTTC. It codes for CASSDSGGMVHEQYF.

CDR3 region: CASSLGSEAFF. The CDR3 nucleotides read TGTGCCAGCAGTCTAGGTTCTGAAGCTTTCTTT. V gene TRBV28 combines with J gene TRBJ1-1; D is unclear. The CDR3 is 11 residues long. Germline V lookup: CDR1 MDHEN, CDR2 SYDVKM. Trimming stripped 5 bases from V and 6 bases from J, with 7 bases between.